A single count supports the clone carrying this T cell receptor beta chain. This sample was taken from a study of CD8 T cells in Susac syndrome. Random hexamers were used to reverse transcribe the RNA input (roughly 0.5 to 1 ug). TCRdb passed the immunoSEQ multiplex PCR reads through MiXCR, listing each CDR3 protein once. The data contain approximately 190,000 distinct CDR3 sequences, approximately 95% of them singletons. V was shortened by 1 base and J by 8 bases, with 14 bases between the two germline ends. Germline V CDR1 and CDR2: SGHVS, FQNEAQ. The CDR3 totals 14 residues. The rearrangement joins TRBV7-8 to TRBJ1-1, with unresolved D. The sequenced material came from CD4+ T cells from PBMCs. This receptor was taken from a human donor with Susac syndrome. CDR3 sequence (DNA): TGTGCCAGCAGCTTAGTTCTGAGTATTTCCGAAGCTTTCTTT. Translating it yields CASSLVLSISEAFF.